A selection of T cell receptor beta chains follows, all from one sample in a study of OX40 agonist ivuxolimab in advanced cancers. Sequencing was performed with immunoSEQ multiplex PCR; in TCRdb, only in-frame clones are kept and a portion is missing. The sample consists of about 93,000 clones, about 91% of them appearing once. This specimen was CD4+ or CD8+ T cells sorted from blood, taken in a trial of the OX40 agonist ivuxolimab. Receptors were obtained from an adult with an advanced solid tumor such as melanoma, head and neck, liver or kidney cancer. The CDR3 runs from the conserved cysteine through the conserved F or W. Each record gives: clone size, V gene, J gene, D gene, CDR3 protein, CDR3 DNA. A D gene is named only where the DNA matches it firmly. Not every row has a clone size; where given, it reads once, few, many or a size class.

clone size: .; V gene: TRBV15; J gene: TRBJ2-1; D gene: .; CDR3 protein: CATSRDTAPYNEQFF; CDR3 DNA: TGTGCCACCAGCAGAGACACTGCTCCCTACAATGAGCAGTTCTTC
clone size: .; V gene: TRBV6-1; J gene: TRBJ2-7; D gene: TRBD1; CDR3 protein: CASRKGTATYEQYF; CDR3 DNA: TGTGCCAGCAGAAAGGGGACAGCCACCTACGAGCAGTACTTC
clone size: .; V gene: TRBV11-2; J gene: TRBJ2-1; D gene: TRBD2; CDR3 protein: CASSLSGLGFDEQFF; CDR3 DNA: TGTGCCAGCAGCTTAAGCGGACTAGGATTCGATGAGCAGTTCTTC
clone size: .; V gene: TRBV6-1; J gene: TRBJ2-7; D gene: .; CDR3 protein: CASSVSVNYEQYF; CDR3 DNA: TGTGCCAGCAGTGTATCAGTAAACTACGAGCAGTACTTC
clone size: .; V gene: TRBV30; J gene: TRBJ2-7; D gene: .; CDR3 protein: CAWKGMGSGTQYF; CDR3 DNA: TGTGCCTGGAAGGGGATGGGGTCTGGGACGCAGTACTTC
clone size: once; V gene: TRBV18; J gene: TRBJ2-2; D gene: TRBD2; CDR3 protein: CASSSAAAGNTGELFF; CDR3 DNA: TGTGCCAGCTCCTCAGCGGCAGCGGGAAACACCGGGGAGCTGTTTTTT
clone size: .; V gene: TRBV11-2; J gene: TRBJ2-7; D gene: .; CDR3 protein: CASSLGRVEQYF; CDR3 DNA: TGTGCCAGCAGCTTGGGCCGGGTCGAGCAGTACTTC
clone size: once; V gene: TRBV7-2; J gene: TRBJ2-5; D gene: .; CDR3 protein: CASRGSGETQYF; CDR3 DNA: TGTGCCAGCAGGGGATCGGGGGAGACCCAGTACTTC
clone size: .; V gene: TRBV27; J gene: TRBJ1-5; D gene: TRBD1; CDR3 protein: CASSSRTGRQPQHF; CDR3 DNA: TGTGCCAGCAGTTCTCGGACAGGGAGGCAGCCCCAGCATTTT
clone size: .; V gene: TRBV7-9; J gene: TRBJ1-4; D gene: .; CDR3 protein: CASSQAAGTLGKLFF; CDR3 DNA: TGTGCCAGCAGCCAAGCGGCCGGGACATTGGGAAAACTGTTTTTT
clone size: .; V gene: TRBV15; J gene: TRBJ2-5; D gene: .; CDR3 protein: CATSRDRTSKTQYF; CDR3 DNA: TGTGCCACCAGCAGAGATAGAACTAGCAAGACACAGTACTTC
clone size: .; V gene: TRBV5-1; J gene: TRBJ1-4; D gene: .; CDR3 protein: CASSLVGGPVNEKLFF; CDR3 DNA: TGCGCCAGCAGCTTGGTTGGGGGGCCCGTTAATGAAAAACTGTTTTTT
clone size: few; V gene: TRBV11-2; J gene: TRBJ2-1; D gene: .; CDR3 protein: CASRQSGRVVPEQFF; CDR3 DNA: TGTGCCAGCAGACAAAGCGGGCGCGTTGTTCCTGAGCAGTTCTTC
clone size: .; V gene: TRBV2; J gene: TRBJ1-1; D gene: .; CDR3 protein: CASSNGPNTEAFF; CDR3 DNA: TGTGCCAGCAGTAACGGCCCGAACACTGAAGCTTTCTTT
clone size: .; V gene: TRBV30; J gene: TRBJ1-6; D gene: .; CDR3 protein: CAWKSGRENSPLHF; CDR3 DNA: TGTGCCTGGAAATCGGGCAGGGAAAATTCACCCCTCCACTTT
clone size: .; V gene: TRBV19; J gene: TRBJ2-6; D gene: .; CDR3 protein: CASSIGGSGANVLTF; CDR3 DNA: TGTGCCAGTAGTATAGGGGGTTCTGGGGCCAACGTCCTGACTTTC
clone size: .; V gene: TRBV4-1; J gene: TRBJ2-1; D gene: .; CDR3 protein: CASSRTEVTKGQRNNEQFF; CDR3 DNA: TGCGCCAGCAGCCGAACGGAGGTAACTAAGGGGCAGAGAAACAATGAGCAGTTCTTC
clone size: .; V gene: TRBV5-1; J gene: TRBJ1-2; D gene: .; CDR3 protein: CASSLTSGETYGYTF; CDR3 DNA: TGCGCCAGCAGCTTGACATCAGGGGAAACCTATGGCTACACCTTC
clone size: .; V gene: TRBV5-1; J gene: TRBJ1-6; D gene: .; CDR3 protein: CASSLDSRNSPLHF; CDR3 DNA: TGCGCCAGCAGCTTGGATAGTAGAAATTCACCCCTCCACTTT
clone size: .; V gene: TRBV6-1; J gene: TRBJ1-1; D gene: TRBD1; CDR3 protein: CASTGQGDTEAFF; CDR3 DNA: TGTGCCAGCACCGGACAGGGAGACACTGAAGCTTTCTTT
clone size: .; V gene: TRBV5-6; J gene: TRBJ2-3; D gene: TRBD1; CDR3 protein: CASSLVDRNTDTQYF; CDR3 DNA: TGTGCCAGCAGCTTGGTGGACAGGAACACAGATACGCAGTATTTT
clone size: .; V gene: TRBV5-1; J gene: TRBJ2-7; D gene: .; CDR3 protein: CASTPRAGSGEQYF; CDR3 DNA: TGCGCCAGCACGCCAAGGGCGGGGTCGGGCGAGCAGTACTTC
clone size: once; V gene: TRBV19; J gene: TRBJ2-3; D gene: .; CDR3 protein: CASSTGPPGTGGDTQYF; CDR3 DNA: TGTGCCAGTAGTACCGGCCCACCAGGGACCGGCGGAGATACGCAGTATTTT
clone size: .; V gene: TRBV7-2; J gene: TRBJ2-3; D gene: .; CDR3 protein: CASSLIQGADTQYF; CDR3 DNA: TGTGCCAGCAGCCTCATTCAGGGAGCAGATACGCAGTATTTT
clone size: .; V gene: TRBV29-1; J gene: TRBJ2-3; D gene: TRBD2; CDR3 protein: CSAIAGGGGTDTQYF; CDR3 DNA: TGCAGCGCCATAGCGGGAGGGGGGGGCACAGATACGCAGTATTTT
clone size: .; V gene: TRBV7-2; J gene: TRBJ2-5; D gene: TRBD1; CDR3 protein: CASSPRGQGPKQETQYF; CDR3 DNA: TGTGCCAGCAGCCCCCGGGGACAGGGTCCGAAACAAGAGACCCAGTACTTC
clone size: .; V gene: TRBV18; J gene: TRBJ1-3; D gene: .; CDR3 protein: CASSPFEGSGNTIYF; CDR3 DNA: TGTGCCAGCTCACCATTTGAGGGGTCGGGAAACACCATATATTTT
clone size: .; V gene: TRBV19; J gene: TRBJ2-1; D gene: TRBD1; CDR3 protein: CASSQDRVMLYNEQFF; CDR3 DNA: TGTGCCAGTAGTCAAGACAGGGTAATGTTGTACAATGAGCAGTTCTTC
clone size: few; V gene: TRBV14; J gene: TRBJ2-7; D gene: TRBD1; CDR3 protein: CASSPGQFYEQYF; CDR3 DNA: TGTGCCAGCAGCCCGGGACAGTTCTACGAGCAGTACTTC
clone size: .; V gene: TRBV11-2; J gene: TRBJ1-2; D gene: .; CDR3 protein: CASSLNRRYGYTF; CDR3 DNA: TGTGCCAGCAGCTTAAACCGACGGTATGGCTACACCTTC
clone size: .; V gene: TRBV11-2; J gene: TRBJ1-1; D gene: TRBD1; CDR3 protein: CASSETGLFEAFF; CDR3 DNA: TGTGCCAGCAGCGAGACAGGGTTATTTGAAGCTTTCTTT
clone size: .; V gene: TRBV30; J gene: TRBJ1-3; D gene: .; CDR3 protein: CAWASSGNTIYF; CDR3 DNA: TGTGCCTGGGCGAGCTCTGGAAACACCATATATTTT
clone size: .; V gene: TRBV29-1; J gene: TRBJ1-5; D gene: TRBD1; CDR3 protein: CSVAGQGSNQPQHF; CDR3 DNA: TGCAGCGTAGCCGGACAGGGGAGCAATCAGCCCCAGCATTTT
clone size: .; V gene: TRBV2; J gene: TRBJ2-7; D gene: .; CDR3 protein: CASSVAWMGNEQYF; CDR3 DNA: TGTGCCAGCAGTGTAGCGTGGATGGGAAACGAGCAGTACTTC
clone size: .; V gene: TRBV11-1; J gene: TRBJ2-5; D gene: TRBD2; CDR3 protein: CASSWGTSGKETQYF; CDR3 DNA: TGTGCCAGCAGTTGGGGGACTAGCGGCAAAGAGACCCAGTACTTC
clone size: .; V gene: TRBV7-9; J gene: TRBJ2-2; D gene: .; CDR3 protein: CASSGRVNTGELFF; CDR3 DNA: TGTGCCAGCAGCGGTAGAGTGAACACCGGGGAGCTGTTTTTT
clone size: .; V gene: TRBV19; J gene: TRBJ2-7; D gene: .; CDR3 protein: CASSQEDYEQYF; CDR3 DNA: TGTGCCAGTAGCCAGGAGGACTACGAGCAGTACTTC
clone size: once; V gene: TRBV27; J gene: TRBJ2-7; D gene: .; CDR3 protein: CASSLVRGVSEQYF; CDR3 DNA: TGTGCCAGCAGTTTAGTCAGGGGGGTGTCCGAGCAGTACTTC
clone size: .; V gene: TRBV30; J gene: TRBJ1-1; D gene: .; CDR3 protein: CAWSFEARTEAFF; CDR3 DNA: TGTGCCTGGAGCTTTGAGGCGAGGACTGAAGCTTTCTTT
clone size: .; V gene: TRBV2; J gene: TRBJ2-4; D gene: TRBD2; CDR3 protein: CASTQTRTSADRKNIQYF; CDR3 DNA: TGTGCCAGCACCCAGACCCGCACTAGCGCGGATAGGAAAAACATTCAGTACTTC
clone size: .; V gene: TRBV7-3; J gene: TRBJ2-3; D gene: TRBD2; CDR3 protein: CASSLASGRSDTQYF; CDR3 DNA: TGTGCCAGCAGCTTGGCTAGCGGGAGGTCAGATACGCAGTATTTT
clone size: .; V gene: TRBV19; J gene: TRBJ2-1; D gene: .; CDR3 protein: CASARFGEQFF; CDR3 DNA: TGTGCCAGCGCCCGCTTTGGTGAGCAGTTCTTC
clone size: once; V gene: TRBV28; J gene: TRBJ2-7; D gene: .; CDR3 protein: CASSSSSYEQYF; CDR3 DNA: TGTGCCAGCAGTTCTAGTTCCTACGAGCAGTACTTC
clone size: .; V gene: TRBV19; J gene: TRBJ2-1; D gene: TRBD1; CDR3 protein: CASSLTGTGASEQFF; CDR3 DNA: TGTGCCAGTAGTCTTACCGGGACAGGGGCTTCTGAGCAGTTCTTC
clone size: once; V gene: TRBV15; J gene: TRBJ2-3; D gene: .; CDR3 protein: CATSRARADQTDTQYF; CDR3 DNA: TGTGCCACCAGCAGAGCCCGGGCCGATCAGACAGATACGCAGTATTTT
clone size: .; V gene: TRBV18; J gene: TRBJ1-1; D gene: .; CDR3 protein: CASSPRQLTSGPNTEAFF; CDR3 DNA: TGTGCCAGCTCACCACGGCAACTAACGTCAGGGCCAAACACTGAAGCTTTCTTT
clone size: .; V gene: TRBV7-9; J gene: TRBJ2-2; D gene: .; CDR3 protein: CASSSRPGGELFF; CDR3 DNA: TGTGCCAGCAGCTCAAGACCCGGCGGGGAGCTGTTTTTT
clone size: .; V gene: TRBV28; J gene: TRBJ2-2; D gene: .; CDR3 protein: CASSLGGGEGTGELFF; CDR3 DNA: TGTGCCAGCAGTTTAGGCGGGGGCGAGGGCACCGGGGAGCTGTTTTTT
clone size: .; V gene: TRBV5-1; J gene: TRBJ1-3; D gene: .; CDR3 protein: CASSLGAAPSSGNTIYF; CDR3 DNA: TGCGCCAGCAGCTTGGGGGCAGCACCCAGCTCTGGAAACACCATATATTTT
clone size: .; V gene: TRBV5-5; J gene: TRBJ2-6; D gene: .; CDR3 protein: CASSLTRAGANVLTF; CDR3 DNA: TGTGCCAGCAGCTTGACAAGGGCTGGGGCCAACGTCCTGACTTTC
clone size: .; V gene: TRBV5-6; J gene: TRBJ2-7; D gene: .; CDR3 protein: CASSLSSYEQYF; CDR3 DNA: TGTGCCAGCAGCCTGAGTTCCTACGAGCAGTACTTC
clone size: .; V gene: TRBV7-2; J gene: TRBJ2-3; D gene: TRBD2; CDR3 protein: CASSLGLLAGGDTQYF; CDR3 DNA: TGTGCCAGCAGCTTAGGATTACTAGCGGGAGGAGATACGCAGTATTTT
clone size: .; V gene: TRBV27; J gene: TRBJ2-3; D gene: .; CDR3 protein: CASSLLKTSTDTQYF; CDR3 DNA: TGTGCCAGCAGTTTACTCAAAACTAGCACAGATACGCAGTATTTT
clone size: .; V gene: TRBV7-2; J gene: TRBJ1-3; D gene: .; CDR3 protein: CASRPAGNTIYF; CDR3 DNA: TGTGCCAGCAGGCCAGCTGGAAACACCATATATTTT